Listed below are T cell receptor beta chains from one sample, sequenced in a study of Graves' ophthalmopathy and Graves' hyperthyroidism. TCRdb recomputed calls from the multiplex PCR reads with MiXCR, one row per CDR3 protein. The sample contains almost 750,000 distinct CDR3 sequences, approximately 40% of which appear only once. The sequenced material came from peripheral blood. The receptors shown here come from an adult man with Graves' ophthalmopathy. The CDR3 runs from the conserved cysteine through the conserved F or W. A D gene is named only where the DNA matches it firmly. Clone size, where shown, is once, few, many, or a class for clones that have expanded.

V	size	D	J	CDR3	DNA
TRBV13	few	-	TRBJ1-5	CASSLSRVVQPQHF	TGTGCCAGCAGTTTATCCAGGGTGGTTCAGCCCCAGCATTTT
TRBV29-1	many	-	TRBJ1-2	CSVEVTAEANYGYTF	TGCAGCGTTGAAGTAACGGCAGAAGCTAACTATGGCTACACCTTC
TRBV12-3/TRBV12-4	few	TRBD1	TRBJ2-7	CASSYPDRAQGRYF	TGTGCCAGCAGTTACCCTGACAGGGCCCAAGGTCGGTACTTC
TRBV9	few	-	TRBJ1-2	CASSYSYWGRNYGYTF	TGTGCCAGCAGTTACTCGTATTGGGGCCGTAACTATGGCTACACCTTC
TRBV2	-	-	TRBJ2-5	CASSEGGGPAGTQYF	TGTGCCAGCAGTGAGGGTGGGGGGCCGGCGGGGACCCAGTACTTC
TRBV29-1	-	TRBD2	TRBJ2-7	CSVGTSATYEQYF	TGCAGCGTTGGGACTAGCGCTACTTACGAGCAGTACTTC
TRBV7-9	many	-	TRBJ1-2	CASSWRDNYGYTF	TGTGCCAGCAGCTGGCGGGATAACTATGGCTACACCTTC
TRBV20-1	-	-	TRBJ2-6	CSADHSSVRPGANVLTF	TGCAGTGCTGACCACTCTAGCGTGAGACCCGGGGCCAACGTCCTGACTTTC
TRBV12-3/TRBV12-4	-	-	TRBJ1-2	CASKRQAHNYGYTF	TGTGCCAGCAAAAGACAGGCCCACAACTATGGCTACACCTTC
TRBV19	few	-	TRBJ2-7	CASSFGTQSLEQYF	TGTGCCAGTAGTTTCGGGACACAGTCCCTCGAGCAGTACTTC
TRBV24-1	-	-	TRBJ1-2	CATSEPSGMGYTF	TGTGCCACCAGTGAACCATCAGGGATGGGCTACACCTTC
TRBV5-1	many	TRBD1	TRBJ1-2	CASSADRGAYTF	TGCGCCAGCAGCGCGGACAGGGGCGCCTACACCTTC
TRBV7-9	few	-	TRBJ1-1	CASSSIGLRVRGTEAFF	TGTGCCAGCAGCTCCATTGGACTGAGGGTTCGGGGCACTGAAGCTTTCTTT
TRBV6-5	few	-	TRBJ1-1	CASSQTWGANTEAFF	TGTGCCAGCAGTCAGACGTGGGGGGCGAACACTGAAGCTTTCTTT
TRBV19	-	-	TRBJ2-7	CASSKTGSAYEQYF	TGTGCCAGTAGTAAAACAGGGAGCGCCTACGAGCAGTACTTC
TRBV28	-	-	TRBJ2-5	CASSFRAPETQYF	TGTGCCAGCAGTTTTAGGGCACCAGAGACCCAGTACTTC
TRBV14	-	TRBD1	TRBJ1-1	CASSQTGRTAFF	TGTGCCAGCAGCCAGACAGGGCGTACAGCTTTCTTT
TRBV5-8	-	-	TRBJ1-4	CASSLDVDEKLFF	TGTGCCAGCAGCTTGGATGTGGACGAAAAACTGTTTTTT
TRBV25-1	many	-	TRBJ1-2	CASDDGRNYGYTF	TGTGCCAGCGACGATGGACGGAACTATGGCTACACCTTC
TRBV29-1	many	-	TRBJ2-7	CSVEIRGLSSYEQYF	TGCAGCGTTGAGATAAGGGGCCTGTCATCCTACGAGCAGTACTTC
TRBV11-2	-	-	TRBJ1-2	CTRSGVPLDGYTF	TGTACCCGCTCGGGAGTGCCTCTGGATGGCTACACCTTC
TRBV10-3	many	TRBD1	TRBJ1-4	CAISESPTGVEKLFF	TGTGCCATCAGTGAGTCACCGACAGGGGTTGAAAAACTGTTTTTT
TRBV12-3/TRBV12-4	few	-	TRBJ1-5	CASRINEQPQHF	TGTGCCAGCAGGATAAATGAACAGCCCCAGCATTTT
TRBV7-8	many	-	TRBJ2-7	CASSLGPFSSYEQYF	TGTGCCAGCAGCTTAGGGCCCTTCAGCTCCTACGAGCAGTACTTC
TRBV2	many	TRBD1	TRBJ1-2	CASSRRDRGHGGYTF	TGTGCCAGCAGCCGTCGAGACAGGGGGCATGGTGGCTACACCTTC
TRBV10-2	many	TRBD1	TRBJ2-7	CASGRDSTTYEQYF	TGCGCCAGCGGACGGGACAGCACAACCTACGAGCAGTACTTC
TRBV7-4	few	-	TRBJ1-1	CASSQYTNEAFF	TGTGCCAGCAGCCAATATACGAATGAAGCTTTCTTT
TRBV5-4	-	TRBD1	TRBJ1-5	CASSLKGARGQPQHF	TGTGCCAGCAGCTTGAAGGGGGCCCGGGGCCAGCCCCAGCATTTT
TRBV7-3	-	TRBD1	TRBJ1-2	CASSLSREGGGYTF	TGTGCCAGCAGCTTAAGCAGGGAAGGGGGCGGCTACACCTTC
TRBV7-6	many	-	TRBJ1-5	CASSPYSNQPQHF	TGTGCCAGCAGTCCATATAGCAATCAGCCCCAGCATTTT
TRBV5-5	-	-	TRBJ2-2	CASNSNTGELFF	TGCGCCAGCAATAGTAACACCGGGGAGCTGTTTTTT
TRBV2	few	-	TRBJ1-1	CASSVWGEYTEAFF	TGTGCCAGCTCGGTCTGGGGGGAGTACACTGAAGCTTTCTTT